The clone carrying this T cell receptor (beta chain) was seen a few times. Antigen: not known. The data belong to a study of T cells after yellow fever vaccination. Study-level results: Booster samples showed a return of most primary-vaccination clones (roughly 96% CD4, roughly 85% CD8). The bulk population could contribute abundant contaminating clonotypes to FACS-sorted repertoires. The appearance of a small share of clonotypes in both CD4 and CD8 compartments was observed.

The TCR cDNA carried a universal primer site and UMIs from 5'RACE template switching. MiXCR, applied by TCRdb to the 5' RACE reads, yields one record per CDR3 protein. This sample has around 590,000 distinct CDR3 sequences, with about 12% found just once. The TCR was taken from a man between 25 and 39 years old who received the YFV17D yellow fever vaccine. The specimen was PBMCs, collected on the day of the yellow fever booster vaccination.

CDR3 in amino acids: CASSPGLAGVSYTQYF. The CDR3 region has the DNA TGTGCCAGCAGTCCGGGACTAGCGGGAGTTTCGTATACGCAGTATTTT. This chain joins TRBV27 and TRBJ2-3, with 14 bases identical to TRBD2. Germline loops: CDR1 MNHEY, CDR2 SMNVEV (reference sequence). V was clipped by 5 bases and J by 7 bases; unmatched bases: 8. The CDR3 is made up of 16 amino acids.